Listed here are 25 T cell receptor beta chains from one sample, sequenced in a study of shared clonotypes between healthy human individuals. Generated by immunoSEQ multiplex PCR, the TCRdb table keeps only in-frame clones and is missing some. The table shows 2 million to 2.5 million clones, with more than 85% occurring only once. Sequencing was performed on naive CD4+ T cells from PBMCs. Subset defined: CD45RA+ positively selected. Receptors were obtained from a man between 18 and 35 years old in good health. Some clones in this sample may be carry-over from other donors' samples.

The chain combines TRBV18 with TRBJ1-1; unclear D gene. V shed 2 bases and J shed 1 base, with 14 bases lying between them. Germline V CDR1 and CDR2: KGHSH, LQKENI. CDR3 length: 16 amino acids. The CDR3: CASSPGQTRGNTEAFF. CDR3 DNA sequence: TGTGCCAGCTCACCAGGGCAAACCCGGGGGAACACTGAAGCTTTCTTT. The full variable domain, its missing parts supplied by reference TRBV18 and TRBJ1-1, is NAGVMQNPRHLVRRRGQEARLRCSPMKGHSHVYWYRQLPEEGLKFMVYLQKENIIDESGMPKERFSAEFPKEGPSILRIQQVVRGDSAAYFCASSPGQTRGNTEAFFGQGTRLTVV.

The chain is built from TRBV7-9 and TRBJ2-3; 9 nucleotides agree with TRBD1. This CDR3 contains 13 residues. Germline V CDR1 and CDR2: SEHNR, FQNEAQ (reference sequence). Trimming cost V 0 bases and J 11 bases; bases outside gene matches: 3. The CDR3 DNA sequence: TGTGCCAGCAGCTTAGCAGACAGGGGGATGCAGTATTTT. Amino acids: CASSLADRGMQYF.

The V gene is TRBV14, the J gene TRBJ1-2; D perhaps matches TRBD1 (6 bases). Per germline, CDR1 SGHDN and CDR2 FVKESK. Trimming took off 5 bases at V and 7 bases at J, with 14 bases between the two ends. The CDR3 runs to 13 residues. CDR3 in amino acids: CASSSDSRFGYTF. CDR3 in DNA: TGTGCCAGCAGCTCGGACAGCCGCTTTGGCTACACCTTC.

The V gene is TRBV6-1, the J gene TRBJ1-2, with D possibly being TRBD1 (5 bases). This CDR3 comprises 14 residues. V was cut by 1 base and J by 7 bases, with 13 bases left in between. The germline V gene encodes CDR1 MNHNS and CDR2 SASEGT. In nucleotides, the CDR3 is TGTGCCAGCAGTGAAGTATGGGGGTTTGGTGGCTACACCTTC. This sequence encodes CASSEVWGFGGYTF.

The CDR3 DNA sequence: TGTGCCAGCAGACCGTACAGGGAGAACACTGAAGCTTTCTTT. Protein product: CASRPYRENTEAFF. The genes are TRBV6-5 and TRBJ1-1; perhaps TRBD1 as D (6 bases). The CDR3 runs to 14 residues. The V and J ends lost 6 bases and 1 base respectively, with 12 bases between them. CDR1 is MNHEY, CDR2 SVGAGI, per germline.

This chain connects TRBV11-2 to TRBJ2-3, with a possible D match to TRBD1 (5 bases). The CDR3 totals 14 residues. The germline V and J ends were trimmed by 5 bases and 4 bases, with 13 bases remaining between them. CDR1 and CDR2 (germline): SGHAT, FQNNGV. In DNA, the CDR3 is TGTGCCAGCAGCCCGGCGTTCAGGGCAGATACGCAGTATTTT. This sequence encodes CASSPAFRADTQYF.

CDR3 region: CASSLGHRRTMNTEAFF. In DNA form, the CDR3 reads TGTGCCAGCAGTTTAGGTCACCGACGGACCATGAACACTGAAGCTTTCTTT. The V gene is TRBV28, the J gene TRBJ1-1; no clear D. Germline V CDR1 and CDR2: MDHEN, SYDVKM. The CDR3 extends over 17 amino acids. V dropped 2 bases and J dropped 0 bases, with 16 bases sitting between them.

The V call is TRBV7-2, the J call TRBJ2-7, with D maybe TRBD2 (5 bases). The germline CDR1 and CDR2 sequences are SGHTA and FQGNSA. Trimming pared 4 bases from V and 2 bases from J, leaving 12 bases between. The CDR3 totals 14 residues. CDR3 residues: CASSSGSVPYEQYF. The CDR3 DNA reads TGTGCCAGCAGCTCGGGGTCTGTACCCTACGAGCAGTACTTC.

The rearrangement joins TRBV6-4 to TRBJ2-1, with TRBD2 matching over 8 bases. V was pared by 3 bases and J by 9 bases, with 10 bases of the junction left unmatched. The CDR3 totals 15 residues. Germline lookup yields CDR1 MRHNA and CDR2 SNTAGT. DNA for the CDR3: TGTGCCAGCAGTGAGGCGAGCGGGAGTTCTGTTGAGCAGTTCTTC. This gives the protein CASSEASGSSVEQFF.

This chain uses TRBV5-1 with TRBJ2-3; a weak D match, TRBD2 (5 bases). Trimming left V 5 bases short and J 2 bases short, with 12 bases between. Looked up from germline, CDR1 is SGHRS and CDR2 is YFSETQ. The CDR3 totals 14 residues. The CDR3 spells CASRGELYTDTQYF. CDR3 bases: TGCGCCAGCAGGGGAGAGCTATACACAGATACGCAGTATTTT.

The V call is TRBV19, the J call TRBJ1-1, with a possible D match to TRBD1 (5 bases). The CDR3 loop spans 16 amino acids. V shed 5 bases and J shed 1 base, with 17 bases lying between them. CDR1 is LNHDA, CDR2 SQIVND, per germline (reference sequence). The CDR3 DNA follows: TGTGCCAGTAGTCGGTCCCTTGGGCAGGGGAACACTGAAGCTTTCTTT. Protein sequence: CASSRSLGQGNTEAFF.

About this clone itself: Other nucleotide sequences in the sample specify the same CDR3. The chain carries TRBV25-1 and TRBJ2-7; unclear D gene. CDR1 MGHDK and CDR2 SYGVNS come from the germline V gene. Trimming took 4 bases from V and 3 from J, leaving 4 bases between them. The length of the CDR3 is 11 residues. The CDR3, as DNA: TGTGCCAGCAGTGGCGGCTACGAGCAGTACTTC. This gives the protein CASSGGYEQYF.

V usage is TRBV19 and J usage is TRBJ1-4; D is perhaps TRBD1 (5 bases). Germline values: CDR1 LNHDA, CDR2 SQIVND (reference sequence). V dropped 3 bases and J dropped 4 bases, with 18 bases sitting between them. The CDR3 is 17 amino acids. The DNA for the CDR3 is TGTGCCAGTAGTATTCAGGGTAGGGGAGAAGGTAATGAAAAACTGTTTTTT. This codes for CASSIQGRGEGNEKLFF.

V is TRBV9 and J is TRBJ1-2, with 12 nucleotides matching TRBD1. Losses at the gene ends were 0 bases for V and 8 bases for J; bases not matched to a gene: 8. Germline loops: CDR1 SGDLS, CDR2 YYNGEE. This CDR3 spans 16 amino acids. CDR3 sequence reads: CASSVGDRGLWDGYTF. CDR3 sequence (DNA): TGTGCCAGCAGCGTAGGGGACAGGGGGCTGTGGGACGGCTACACCTTC.

The chain carries TRBV9 and TRBJ2-6, with 7 bases identical to TRBD1. Germline V lookup: CDR1 SGDLS, CDR2 YYNGEE. Germline trimming cut 0 bases from V and 0 bases from J; bases unmatched to any gene: 3. CDR3 length: 17 amino acids. CDR3 loop: CASSVGGQSSGANVLTF. In DNA form, the CDR3 reads TGTGCCAGCAGCGTAGGGGGACAGAGCTCTGGGGCCAACGTCCTGACTTTC.

The chain recombines TRBV11-3 with TRBJ2-1; D perhaps matches TRBD1 (5 bases). Per the germline V gene, CDR1 is SGHNT and CDR2 is YENEEA. The CDR3 has 13 amino acids. V lost 6 bases and J lost 6, with 12 bases in between. The CDR3 here is CASSPRAGNEQFF. CDR3 nucleotide sequence: TGTGCCAGCAGTCCCAGGGCCGGCAATGAGCAGTTCTTC.

The chain couples TRBV6-1 to TRBJ1-4; D perhaps matches TRBD1 (6 bases). The germline CDR1 and CDR2 sequences are MNHNS and SASEGT. V lost 4 bases and J 8 bases, leaving 17 bases between the germline ends. CDR3 length equals 15 residues. The CDR3 here is CASSGWGQGGEKLFF. Here the CDR3 DNA reads TGTGCCAGCAGTGGATGGGGGCAGGGAGGAGAAAAACTGTTTTTT.

In this sample, this clone turned up once. The J gene is TRBJ2-2, the V gene TRBV9; D tentatively fits TRBD1 or TRBD2 (5 bases each). The V end lost 1 base, the J end lost 5 bases, and 21 bases lay between the germline ends. In germline, CDR1 is SGDLS, CDR2 YYNGEE. CDR3 length: 18 amino acids. CDR3 nucleotides: TGTGCCAGCAGCGTAATTGATGAGGGCCGGGCAGGGACCGGGGAGCTGTTTTTT. The encoded protein is CASSVIDEGRAGTGELFF. Drawing the rest from reference TRBV9 and TRBJ2-2, the complete variable domain is DSGVTQTPKHLITATGQRVTLRCSPRSGDLSVYWYQQSLDQGLQFLIQYYNGEERAKGNILERFSAQQFPDLHSELNLSSLELGDSALYFCASSVIDEGRAGTGELFFGEGSRLTVL.

This sequence joins TRBV7-2 and TRBJ2-2, with D possibly TRBD1 on 6 matching bases. Trimming stripped 8 bases from V and 2 bases from J, with 18 bases between. Germline V gene data show CDR1 as SGHTA and CDR2 as FQGNSA. The CDR3 loop spans 16 amino acids. CDR3 in DNA: TGTGCCAGCGGCTACCCGGGACAATTTAACACCGGGGAGCTGTTTTTT. It encodes CASGYPGQFNTGELFF. The variable domain in full, with the rest retrieved from reference TRBV7-2 and TRBJ2-2, is GAGVSQSPSNKVTEKGKDVELRCDPISGHTALYWYRQSLGQGLEFLIYFQGNSAPDKSGLPSDRFSAERTGGSVSTLTIQRTQQEDSAVYLCASGYPGQFNTGELFFGEGSRLTVL.

This sequence joins TRBV27 and TRBJ2-7, with a possible D match to TRBD1 (6 bases). CDR3 length: 13 amino acids. The germline CDR1 and CDR2 sequences are MNHEY and SMNVEV (reference sequence). Trimming cost V 8 bases and J 6 bases, with 17 bases left between them. This chain's CDR3 is CASPAPGHIEQYF. The CDR3 bases are TGTGCCAGCCCTGCCCCGGGACACATCGAGCAGTACTTC.

V and J are TRBV5-1 and TRBJ2-7; D uncertain. The germline V gene encodes CDR1 SGHRS and CDR2 YFSETQ. This CDR3 is 14 amino acids long. Deletions cut 7 bases from V and 0 bases from J, with 14 bases between. This CDR3 reads CASGPTPSSYEQYF. The CDR3 nucleotides read TGCGCCAGCGGACCCACGCCTTCCTCCTACGAGCAGTACTTC.

This clone was recorded only once. The chain has TRBV2 and TRBJ2-1; D is possibly TRBD2 (7 bases). V shed 2 bases and J shed 0 bases, with 17 bases lying between them. In germline, CDR1 is SNHLY, CDR2 FYNNEI. The CDR3 is 18 amino acids. The CDR3 DNA sequence: TGTGCCAGCAGTGAATTGCTAGCGGAGGGGGGCTCCTACAATGAGCAGTTCTTC. Protein product: CASSELLAEGGSYNEQFF.

J is TRBJ2-7 and V is TRBV2, with D hard to call. The germline V gene has CDR1 SNHLY and CDR2 FYNNEI. V was cut by 2 bases and J by 4 bases, with 6 bases left in between. The CDR3 sequence is 12 residues long. The CDR3 DNA is TGTGCCAGCAGTGAAACCTTTTACGAGCAGTACTTC. The encoded protein is CASSETFYEQYF.

This chain links TRBV6-1 with TRBJ2-3; no clear D gene. This CDR3 spans 12 amino acids. Germline CDR1 is MNHNS and CDR2 is SASEGT. Between the trimmed V and J ends, which lost 7 bases and 0 bases, there was a span of 5 bases. The CDR3 nucleotides are TGTGCCAGCAAAGCAAGCACAGATACGCAGTATTTT. This sequence encodes CASKASTDTQYF.

The chain recombines TRBV7-3 with TRBJ2-1, with 9 bases fitting TRBD1. This CDR3 comprises 15 residues. The V gene end was trimmed by 2 bases and the J gene end by 8 bases; junction bases not matched to a gene: 7. CDR1 and CDR2 from the germline V gene are SGHTA and FQGTGA. The CDR3: CASSLSRTGVDEQFF. DNA for the CDR3: TGTGCCAGCAGCTTATCTAGGACAGGGGTGGATGAGCAGTTCTTC.